Described below is a single T cell receptor (beta chain) sequence and its context. Its target is unknown. The V gene's germline CDR1 is SQVTM and CDR2 ANQGSEA. The CDR3 is 14 amino acids. The ends were cut back, 6 bases at V and 3 bases at J, with 15 bases in the middle. This sample is part of a study of CD8+ T cells in alopecia areata. The overall study: The percentage of affected scalp area served as the score of severity for treated patients.

Study-wide results and caveats: In lesional scalp, particularly from alopecia totalis/universalis, clonality was higher than in normal scalp.

Stated treatment: oral pan-JAK inhibitor, 5-10 mg twice daily. The sequencing template was cDNA reverse transcribed from extracted RNA. The data were produced by immunoSEQ multiplex PCR, yet TCRdb's version contains in-frame clones alone and is incomplete. The sample yields around 190,000 clones, 60% seen once. The sequence came from a human donor with alopecia areata. Material: CD4+ T cells sorted from blood, obtained at week 24, from a patient treated with tofacitinib. The chain links TRBV29-1 to TRBJ2-4; D may be TRBD1 or TRBD2 (6 bases each). The CDR3 region is CSVGGGDRKNIQYF. The DNA of the CDR3 is TGCAGCGTGGGGGGCGGGGATCGCAAAAACATTCAGTACTTC.